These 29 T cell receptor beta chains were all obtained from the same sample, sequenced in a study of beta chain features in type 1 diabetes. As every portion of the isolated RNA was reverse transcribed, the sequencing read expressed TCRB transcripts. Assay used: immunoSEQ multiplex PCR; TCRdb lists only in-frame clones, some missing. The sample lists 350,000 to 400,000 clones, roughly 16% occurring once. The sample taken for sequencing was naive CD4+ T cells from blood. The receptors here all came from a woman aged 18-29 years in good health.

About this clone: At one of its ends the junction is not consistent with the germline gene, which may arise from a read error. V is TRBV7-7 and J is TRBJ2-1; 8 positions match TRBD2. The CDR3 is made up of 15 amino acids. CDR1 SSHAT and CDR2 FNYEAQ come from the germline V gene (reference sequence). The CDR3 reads CASSLAAGAYNEQFF. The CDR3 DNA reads TGTGCTAGCAGCTTAGCAGCGGGAGCATATAATGAGCAGTTCTTC. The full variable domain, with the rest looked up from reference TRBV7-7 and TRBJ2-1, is GAGVSQSPRYKVTKRGQDVTLRCDPISSHATLYWYQQALGQGPEFLTYFNYEAQPDKSGLPSDRFSAERPEGSISTLTIQRTEQRDSAMYRCASSLAAGAYNEQFFGPGTRLTVL.

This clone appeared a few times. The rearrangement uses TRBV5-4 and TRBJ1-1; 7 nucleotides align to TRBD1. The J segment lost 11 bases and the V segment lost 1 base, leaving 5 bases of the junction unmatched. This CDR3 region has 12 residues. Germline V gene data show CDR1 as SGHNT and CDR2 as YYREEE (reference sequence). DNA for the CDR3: TGTGCCAGCAGCTTGTCACAGGGGAACGCTTTCTTT. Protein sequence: CASSLSQGNAFF.

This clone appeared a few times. The CDR3 reads CASSYTGGSEQFF. The CDR3 bases are TGTGCCAGCAGCTACACAGGGGGCTCTGAGCAGTTCTTC. This chain uses TRBV25-1 with TRBJ2-1; 9 bases are shared with TRBD1. CDR1 is MGHDK and CDR2 is SYGVNS in the germline V gene. The CDR3 runs 13 residues. With V trimmed by 6 bases and J by 9 bases, 6 bases remained unmatched. Complete variable domain (other parts from reference TRBV25-1 and TRBJ2-1): EADIYQTPRYLVIGTGKKITLECSQTMGHDKMYWYQQDPGMELHLIHYSYGVNSTEKGDLSSESTVSRIRTEHFPLTLESARPSHTSQYLCASSYTGGSEQFFGPGTRLTVL.

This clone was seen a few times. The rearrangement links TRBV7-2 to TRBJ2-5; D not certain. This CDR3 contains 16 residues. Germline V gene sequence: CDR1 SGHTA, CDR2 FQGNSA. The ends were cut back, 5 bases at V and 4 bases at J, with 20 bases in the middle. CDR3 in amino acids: CASSTSHVRSGETQYF. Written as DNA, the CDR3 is TGTGCCAGCAGCACCTCACATGTACGATCGGGAGAGACCCAGTACTTC.

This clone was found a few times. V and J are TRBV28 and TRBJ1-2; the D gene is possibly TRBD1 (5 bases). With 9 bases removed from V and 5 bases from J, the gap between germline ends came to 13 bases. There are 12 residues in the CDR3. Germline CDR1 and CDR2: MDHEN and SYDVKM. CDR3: CASLGQVYGYTF. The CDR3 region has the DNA TGTGCCAGTCTGGGGCAGGTTTATGGCTACACCTTC.

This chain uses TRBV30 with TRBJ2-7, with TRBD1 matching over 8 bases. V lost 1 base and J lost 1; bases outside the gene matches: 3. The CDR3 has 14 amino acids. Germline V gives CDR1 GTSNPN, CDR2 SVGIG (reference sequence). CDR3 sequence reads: CAWSGQGSSYEQYF. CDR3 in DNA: TGTGCCTGGAGTGGACAGGGGTCGTCCTACGAGCAGTACTTC.

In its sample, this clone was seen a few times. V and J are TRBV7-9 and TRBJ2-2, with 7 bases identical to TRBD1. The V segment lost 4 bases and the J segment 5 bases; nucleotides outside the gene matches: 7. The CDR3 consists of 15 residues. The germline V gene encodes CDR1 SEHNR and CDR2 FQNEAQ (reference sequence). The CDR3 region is CASSSRQGETGELFF. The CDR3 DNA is TGTGCCAGCAGCTCCAGACAGGGAGAGACCGGGGAGCTGTTTTTT.

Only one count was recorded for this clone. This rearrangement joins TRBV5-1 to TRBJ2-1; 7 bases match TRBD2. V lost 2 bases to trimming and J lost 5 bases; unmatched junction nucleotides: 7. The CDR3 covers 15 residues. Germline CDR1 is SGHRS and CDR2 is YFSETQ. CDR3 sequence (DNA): TGCGCCAGCAGCTTCGATCGAGCGGGGCACAATGAGCAGTTCTTC. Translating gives CASSFDRAGHNEQFF.

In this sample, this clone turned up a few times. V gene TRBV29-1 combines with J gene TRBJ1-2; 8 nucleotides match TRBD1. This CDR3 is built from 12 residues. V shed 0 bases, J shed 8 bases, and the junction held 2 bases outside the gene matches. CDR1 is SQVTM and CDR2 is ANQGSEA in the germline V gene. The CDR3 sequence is CSVEDQGAGYTF. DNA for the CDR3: TGCAGCGTTGAAGACCAGGGGGCGGGCTACACCTTC.

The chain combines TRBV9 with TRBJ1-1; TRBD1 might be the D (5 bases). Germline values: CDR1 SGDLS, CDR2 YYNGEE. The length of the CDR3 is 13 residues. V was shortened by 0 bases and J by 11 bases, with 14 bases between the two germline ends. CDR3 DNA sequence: TGTGCCAGCAGCGTAGTTCGGGAGGGGTTGGCTTTCTTT. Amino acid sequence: CASSVVREGLAFF.

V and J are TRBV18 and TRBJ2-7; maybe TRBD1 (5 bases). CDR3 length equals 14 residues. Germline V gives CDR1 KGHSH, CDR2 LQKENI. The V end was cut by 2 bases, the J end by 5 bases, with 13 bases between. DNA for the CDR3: TGTGCCAGCTCACCATCCCAGGGCAGCAACGAGCAGTACTTC. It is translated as CASSPSQGSNEQYF. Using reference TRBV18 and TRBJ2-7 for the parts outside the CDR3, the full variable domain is NAGVMQNPRHLVRRRGQEARLRCSPMKGHSHVYWYRQLPEEGLKFMVYLQKENIIDESGMPKERFSAEFPKEGPSILRIQQVVRGDSAAYFCASSPSQGSNEQYFGPGTRLTVT.

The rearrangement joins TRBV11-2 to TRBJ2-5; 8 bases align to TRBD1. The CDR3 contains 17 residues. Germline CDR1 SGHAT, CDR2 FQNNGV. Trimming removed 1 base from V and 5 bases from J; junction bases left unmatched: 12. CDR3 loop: CASSLAGATGVGETQYF. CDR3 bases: TGTGCCAGCAGCTTAGCAGGGGCGACAGGGGTTGGGGAGACCCAGTACTTC.

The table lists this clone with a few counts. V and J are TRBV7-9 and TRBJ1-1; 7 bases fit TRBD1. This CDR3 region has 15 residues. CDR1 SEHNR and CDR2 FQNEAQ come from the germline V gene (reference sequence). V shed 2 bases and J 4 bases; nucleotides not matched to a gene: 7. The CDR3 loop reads CASSLRQGRSTEAFF. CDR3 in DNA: TGTGCCAGCAGCTTACGACAGGGAAGGAGCACTGAAGCTTTCTTT.

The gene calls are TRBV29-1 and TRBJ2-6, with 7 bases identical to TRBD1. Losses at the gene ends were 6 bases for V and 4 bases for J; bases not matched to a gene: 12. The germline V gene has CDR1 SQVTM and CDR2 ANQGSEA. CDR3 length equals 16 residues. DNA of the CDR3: TGCAGCGTCCCCGGAGAGGGGGCGCCGGGGGCCAACGTCCTGACTTTC. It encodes CSVPGEGAPGANVLTF.

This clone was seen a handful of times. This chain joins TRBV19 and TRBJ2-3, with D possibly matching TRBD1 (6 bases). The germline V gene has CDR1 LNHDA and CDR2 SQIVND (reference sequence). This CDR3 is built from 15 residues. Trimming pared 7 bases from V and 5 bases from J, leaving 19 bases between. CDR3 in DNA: TGTGCCAGTAAACAGGGTCCATCACATGGAGATACGCAGTATTTT. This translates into CASKQGPSHGDTQYF.

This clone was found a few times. CDR3 DNA: TGTGCCAGCAGCTTAGTATCGACAGTCTTTGAAGCTTTCTTT. Protein product: CASSLVSTVFEAFF. The chain joins TRBV7-2 to TRBJ1-1, with a possible D match to TRBD1 (5 bases). Per germline, CDR1 SGHTA and CDR2 FQGNSA. This CDR3 contains 14 residues. V lost 1 base and J 7 bases, leaving 13 bases between the germline ends.

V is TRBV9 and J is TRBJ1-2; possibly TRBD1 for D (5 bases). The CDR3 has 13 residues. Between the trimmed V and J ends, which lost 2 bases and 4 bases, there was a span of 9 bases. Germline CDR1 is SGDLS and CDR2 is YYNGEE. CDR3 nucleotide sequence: TGTGCCAGCAGCGTCACAGGCTCCTATGGCTACACCTTC. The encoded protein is CASSVTGSYGYTF.

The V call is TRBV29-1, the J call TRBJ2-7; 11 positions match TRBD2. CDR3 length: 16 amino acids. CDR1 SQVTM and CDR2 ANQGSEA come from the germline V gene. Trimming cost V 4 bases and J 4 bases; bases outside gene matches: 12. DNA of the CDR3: TGCAGCGTTGCAGGGACTAGCGGTAGGCGGCTATACGAGCAGTACTTC. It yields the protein CSVAGTSGRRLYEQYF.

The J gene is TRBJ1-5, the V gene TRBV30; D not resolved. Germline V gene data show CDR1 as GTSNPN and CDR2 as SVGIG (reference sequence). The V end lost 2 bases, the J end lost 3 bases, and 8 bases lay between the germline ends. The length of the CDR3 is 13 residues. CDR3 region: CAWSMRDNQPQHF. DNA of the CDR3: TGTGCCTGGAGTATGAGAGACAATCAGCCCCAGCATTTT.

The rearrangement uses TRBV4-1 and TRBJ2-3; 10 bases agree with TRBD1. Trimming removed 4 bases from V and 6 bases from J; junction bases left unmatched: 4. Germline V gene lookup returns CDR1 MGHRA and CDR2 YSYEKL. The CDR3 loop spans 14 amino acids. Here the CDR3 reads CASSRGQGGDTQYF. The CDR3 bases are TGCGCCAGCAGCCGCGGACAGGGGGGCGATACGCAGTATTTT.

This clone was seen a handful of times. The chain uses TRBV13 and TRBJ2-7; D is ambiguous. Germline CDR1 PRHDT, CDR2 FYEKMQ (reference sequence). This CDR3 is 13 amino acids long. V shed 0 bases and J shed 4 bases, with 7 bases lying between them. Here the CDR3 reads CASSLGHPYEQYF. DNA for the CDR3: TGTGCCAGCAGCTTAGGACACCCTTACGAGCAGTACTTC.

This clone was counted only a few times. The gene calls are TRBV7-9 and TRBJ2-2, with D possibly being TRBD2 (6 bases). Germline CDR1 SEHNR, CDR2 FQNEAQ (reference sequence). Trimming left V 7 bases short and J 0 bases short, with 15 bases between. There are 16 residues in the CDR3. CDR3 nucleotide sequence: TGTGCCAGCAACTCCGGAGGGGCCGCGAACACCGGGGAGCTGTTTTTT. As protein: CASNSGGAANTGELFF.

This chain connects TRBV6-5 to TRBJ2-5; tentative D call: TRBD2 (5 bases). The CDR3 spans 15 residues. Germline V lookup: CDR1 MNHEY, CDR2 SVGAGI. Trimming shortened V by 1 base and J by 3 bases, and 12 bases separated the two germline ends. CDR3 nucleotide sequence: TGTGCCAGCAGTTACTTGGAGGCAGGCAAAGAGACCCAGTACTTC. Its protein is CASSYLEAGKETQYF.

The CDR3 sequence: CASREGVYEQYF. CDR3 DNA sequence: TGTGCCAGCCGCGAGGGGGTCTACGAGCAGTACTTC. The chain recombines TRBV28 with TRBJ2-7, with D possibly being TRBD1 (6 bases). V was clipped by 8 bases and J by 3 bases, with 11 bases between them. CDR3 length equals 12 residues. Germline lookup yields CDR1 MDHEN and CDR2 SYDVKM.

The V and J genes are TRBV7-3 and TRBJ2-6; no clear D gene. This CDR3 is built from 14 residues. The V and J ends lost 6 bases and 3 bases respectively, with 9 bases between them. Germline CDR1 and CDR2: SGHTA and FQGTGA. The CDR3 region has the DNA TGTGCCAGCAGTCCGCGCGGTGGGGCCAACGTCCTGACTTTC. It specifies CASSPRGGANVLTF.

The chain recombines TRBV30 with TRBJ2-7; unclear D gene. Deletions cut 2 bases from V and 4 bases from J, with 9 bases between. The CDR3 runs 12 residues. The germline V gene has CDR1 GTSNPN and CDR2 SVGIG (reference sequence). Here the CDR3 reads CAWSSDGYEQYF. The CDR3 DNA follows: TGTGCCTGGAGTTCCGACGGGTACGAGCAGTACTTC.

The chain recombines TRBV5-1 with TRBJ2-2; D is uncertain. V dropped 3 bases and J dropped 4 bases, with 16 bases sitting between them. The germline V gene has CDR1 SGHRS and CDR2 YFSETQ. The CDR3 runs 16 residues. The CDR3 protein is CASSSPSSQITGELFF. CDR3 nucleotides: TGCGCCAGCAGCTCACCCTCTAGTCAGATCACCGGGGAGCTGTTTTTT. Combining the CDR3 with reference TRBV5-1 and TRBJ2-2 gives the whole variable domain KAGVTQTPRYLIKTRGQQVTLSCSPISGHRSVSWYQQTPGQGLQFLFEYFSETQRNKGNFPGRFSGRQFSNSRSEMNVSTLELGDSALYLCASSSPSSQITGELFFGEGSRLTVL.

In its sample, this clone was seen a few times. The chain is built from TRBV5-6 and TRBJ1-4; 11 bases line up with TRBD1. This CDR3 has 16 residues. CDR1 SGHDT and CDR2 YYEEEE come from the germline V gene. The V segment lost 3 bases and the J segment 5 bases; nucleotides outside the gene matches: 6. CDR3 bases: TGTGCCAGCAGCTCCAGAGGGACAGGGGGGAATGAAAAACTGTTTTTT. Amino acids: CASSSRGTGGNEKLFF.

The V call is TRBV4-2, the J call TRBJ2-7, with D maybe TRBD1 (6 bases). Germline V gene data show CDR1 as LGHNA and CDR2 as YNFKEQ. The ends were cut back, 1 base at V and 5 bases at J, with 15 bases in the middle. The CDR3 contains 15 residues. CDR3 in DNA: TGTGCCAGCAGCCAAGTTACGGGTGGGGGCGACGAGCAGTACTTC. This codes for CASSQVTGGGDEQYF.